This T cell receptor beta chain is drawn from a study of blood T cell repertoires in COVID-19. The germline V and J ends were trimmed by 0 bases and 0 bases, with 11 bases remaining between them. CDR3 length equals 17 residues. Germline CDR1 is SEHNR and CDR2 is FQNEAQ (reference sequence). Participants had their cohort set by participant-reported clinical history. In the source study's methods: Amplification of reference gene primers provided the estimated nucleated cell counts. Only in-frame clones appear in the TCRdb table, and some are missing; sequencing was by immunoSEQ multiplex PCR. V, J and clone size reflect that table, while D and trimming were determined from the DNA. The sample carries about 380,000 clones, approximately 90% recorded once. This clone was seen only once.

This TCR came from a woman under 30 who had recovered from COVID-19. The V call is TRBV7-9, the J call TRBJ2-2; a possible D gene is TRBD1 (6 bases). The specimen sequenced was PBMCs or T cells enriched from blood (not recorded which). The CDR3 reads CASSLALRTANTGELFF. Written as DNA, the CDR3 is TGTGCCAGCAGCTTAGCGCTTAGGACAGCGAACACCGGGGAGCTGTTTTTT.